The 27 T cell receptor beta chains given below trace back to one sample, sequenced in a study of shared T cell receptors in the human thymus. The data were produced by immunoSEQ multiplex PCR, yet TCRdb's version contains in-frame clones alone and is incomplete. The repertoire holds 500,000 to 850,000 clones, with around 87% as singletons. These data also featured in a second study, about human thymus T cells.

The sample consisted of thymocytes. The receptors derive from a boy in the first two years of life with a congenital heart defect.

This chain joins TRBV2 and TRBJ2-7, with 8 bases lining up with TRBD2. This CDR3 comprises 16 residues. V was clipped by 7 bases and J by 4 bases; unmatched bases: 15. The germline V gene encodes CDR1 SNHLY and CDR2 FYNNEI. Here the CDR3 DNA reads TGTGCCAGCACCAAGGAGATTGGCGGGAGGTCTTACGAGCAGTACTTC. This gives the protein CASTKEIGGRSYEQYF.

V gene TRBV2 combines with J gene TRBJ1-5; perhaps TRBD1 as D (5 bases). The germline V gene encodes CDR1 SNHLY and CDR2 FYNNEI. Trimming took 4 bases from V and 3 from J, leaving 19 bases between them. The CDR3 has 17 amino acids. The CDR3 DNA sequence: TGTGCCAGCAGTGGAAGGGGCCAGGGCCCCTTCAATCAGCCCCAGCATTTT. This codes for CASSGRGQGPFNQPQHF.

This chain uses TRBV19 with TRBJ2-7; 7 bases are a match to TRBD2. The CDR3 sequence is 17 residues long. Germline CDR1 and CDR2: LNHDA and SQIVND (reference sequence). V shed 5 bases and J 3 bases; nucleotides not matched to a gene: 16. The CDR3 DNA is TGTGCCAGTAGTGCCCCGGGGGGTCGGAGGGAATTCTACGAGCAGTACTTC. Translating it yields CASSAPGGRREFYEQYF.

The sample holds a few counts of this clone. The chain has TRBV28 and TRBJ1-3; D uncertain. Germline V gene lookup returns CDR1 MDHEN and CDR2 SYDVKM. The CDR3 consists of 15 residues. The V gene lost 4 bases and the J gene lost 0 bases, with 10 bases spanning the gap. CDR3 region: CASSWSGFSGNTIYF. The CDR3 DNA reads TGTGCCAGCAGTTGGTCCGGGTTCTCTGGAAACACCATATATTTT. The whole variable domain, remainder taken from reference TRBV28 and TRBJ1-3, is DVKVTQSSRYLVKRTGEKVFLECVQDMDHENMFWYRQDPGLGLRLIYFSYDVKMKEKGDIPEGYSVSREKKERFSLILESASTNQTSMYLCASSWSGFSGNTIYFGEGSWLTVV.

This chain connects TRBV7-2 to TRBJ2-7; the D gene is possibly TRBD1 (5 bases). From germline, CDR1 is SGHTA and CDR2 FQGNSA. This CDR3 is built from 15 residues. V shed 1 base and J shed 0 bases, with 10 bases lying between them. This CDR3 reads CASSLDKGHSYEQYF. CDR3 coding DNA: TGTGCCAGCAGCTTAGATAAAGGACACTCCTACGAGCAGTACTTC.

The J gene is TRBJ2-2, the V gene TRBV28, with 10 bases aligning to TRBD2. CDR1 is MDHEN, CDR2 SYDVKM, per germline. The CDR3 is 15 residues long. V was pared by 8 bases and J by 6 bases, with 9 bases of the junction left unmatched. CDR3 loop: CASSSGTSAAGELFF. The DNA of the CDR3 is TGTGCCAGCTCCTCCGGGACTAGCGCCGCCGGGGAGCTGTTTTTT.

The V gene is TRBV2, the J gene TRBJ1-2; TRBD1 is a possible D gene (5 bases). Between the trimmed V and J ends, which lost 3 bases and 7 bases, there was a span of 12 bases. Germline V lookup: CDR1 SNHLY, CDR2 FYNNEI. The CDR3 extends over 13 amino acids. The CDR3 is CASSDSGKGGYTF. For the CDR3, the DNA is TGTGCCAGCAGTGATTCAGGGAAGGGTGGCTACACCTTC.

V gene TRBV18 combines with J gene TRBJ2-2; D not certain. Germline V gene sequence: CDR1 KGHSH, CDR2 LQKENI. There are 18 residues in the CDR3. V lost 2 bases to trimming and J lost 0 bases, with 16 bases between them. Written as DNA, the CDR3 is TGTGCCAGCTCACCAGGTGTTGGCAACAGATCGAACACCGGGGAGCTGTTTTTT. Translated, it gives CASSPGVGNRSNTGELFF. Based on the CDR3 plus reference TRBV18 and TRBJ2-2, the full variable domain is NAGVMQNPRHLVRRRGQEARLRCSPMKGHSHVYWYRQLPEEGLKFMVYLQKENIIDESGMPKERFSAEFPKEGPSILRIQQVVRGDSAAYFCASSPGVGNRSNTGELFFGEGSRLTVL.

This clone was found once. V and J are TRBV11-2 and TRBJ2-2, with 7 bases identical to TRBD1. CDR3 length equals 15 residues. Germline CDR1 SGHAT, CDR2 FQNNGV. V lost 5 bases and J lost 3; bases outside the gene matches: 6. CDR3 bases: TGTGCCAGCAGCCCGTCCCAGGGGGACACCGGGGAGCTGTTTTTT. Its protein is CASSPSQGDTGELFF.

The chain recombines TRBV28 with TRBJ2-7; 8 bases align to TRBD1. V was clipped by 5 bases and J by 9 bases; unmatched bases: 6. Germline V gene data show CDR1 as MDHEN and CDR2 as SYDVKM. The CDR3 has 12 residues. The CDR3 DNA is TGTGCCAGCAGTGCCGGACAGGGCGGGCAGTACTTC. Translation gives CASSAGQGGQYF.

V and J are TRBV6-5 and TRBJ2-3; D gene ambiguous. The CDR3 is 13 residues long. Trimming removed 11 bases at V and 6 bases at J, with 18 bases between. Germline lookup yields CDR1 MNHEY and CDR2 SVGAGI. CDR3 protein: CASKPESWDTQYF. In nucleotides, the CDR3 is TGTGCCTCGAAACCAGAATCCTGGGATACGCAGTATTTT.

This chain uses TRBV6-1 with TRBJ2-1; 10 bases align to TRBD2. CDR3 size: 17 residues. V trimming: 2 bases; J trimming: 4 bases; junction bases outside the gene matches: 8. Per germline, CDR1 MNHNS and CDR2 SASEGT. CDR3 loop: CASSEFGTSVEYNEQFF. In DNA, the CDR3 is TGTGCCAGCAGTGAATTTGGGACTAGCGTAGAATACAATGAGCAGTTCTTC.

The chain uses TRBV4-2 and TRBJ1-2; possibly TRBD1 for D (6 bases). V gave up 4 bases and J gave up 10 bases, with 13 bases separating them. The CDR3 consists of 12 residues. Germline-derived CDR1 and CDR2 are LGHNA and YNFKEQ. This chain's CDR3 is CASSPGQYPYTF. DNA of the CDR3: TGTGCCAGCAGCCCCGGACAGTATCCCTACACCTTC.

The V and J genes are TRBV5-6 and TRBJ2-7; the match to TRBD2 covers 7 bases. The CDR3 runs to 17 residues. Germline CDR1 SGHDT, CDR2 YYEEEE. Trimming took 1 base from V and 1 from J; bases not matched to a gene: 11. DNA of the CDR3: TGTGCCAGCAGCTTGATAGGCCCGGCGGGGGAATCCTACGAGCAGTACTTC. This codes for CASSLIGPAGESYEQYF.

The chain couples TRBV11-2 to TRBJ1-5, with D tentatively TRBD1 (6 bases). The V gene's germline CDR1 is SGHAT and CDR2 FQNNGV. V was trimmed by 1 base and J by 3 bases, leaving 10 bases between them. The CDR3 runs to 15 residues. This CDR3 reads CASSLGAGANQPQHF. CDR3 nucleotide sequence: TGTGCCAGCAGCTTAGGTGCAGGGGCCAATCAGCCCCAGCATTTT.

V gene TRBV5-4 combines with J gene TRBJ1-1, with 11 bases lining up with TRBD1. V dropped 4 bases and J dropped 6; count of bases not matched to a gene: 5. This CDR3 has 14 amino acids. Germline V gives CDR1 SGHNT, CDR2 YYREEE (reference sequence). This chain's CDR3 is CASSGGTGGAEAFF. The CDR3 coding sequence is TGTGCCAGCAGCGGTGGGACAGGGGGGGCTGAAGCTTTCTTT.

This chain joins TRBV5-4 and TRBJ2-4; 8 nucleotides agree with TRBD1. The CDR3 consists of 19 residues. V was clipped by 4 bases and J by 0 bases; unmatched bases: 15. The germline V gene encodes CDR1 SGHNT and CDR2 YYREEE (reference sequence). CDR3 loop: CASSNRGADGKIAKNIQYF. The CDR3 coding sequence is TGTGCCAGCAGCAACAGGGGGGCCGACGGGAAAATAGCCAAAAACATTCAGTACTTC.

V and J are TRBV7-8 and TRBJ1-2, with no clear D. Trimming shortened V by 6 bases and J by 0 bases, and 14 bases separated the two germline ends. Germline V gene data show CDR1 as SGHVS and CDR2 as FQNEAQ. The CDR3 loop spans 15 amino acids. The chain's CDR3 is CASSFQEVSNYGYTF. The CDR3 DNA follows: TGTGCCAGCAGTTTTCAGGAAGTCTCTAACTATGGCTACACCTTC. Full variable domain (missing parts from reference TRBV7-8 and TRBJ1-2): GAGVSQSPRYKVAKRGQDVALRCDPISGHVSLFWYQQALGQGPEFLTYFQNEAQLDKSGLPSDRFFAERPEGSVSTLKIQRTQQEDSAVYLCASSFQEVSNYGYTFGSGTRLTVV.

The genes are TRBV4-3 and TRBJ2-5; 10 bases map to TRBD2. This CDR3 has 17 amino acids. CDR1 and CDR2 from the germline V gene are LGHNA and YSLEER. Losses at the gene ends were 0 bases for V and 8 bases for J; bases not matched to a gene: 12. CDR3 DNA: TGCGCCAGCAGCCAAGATAGGACTAGCGGTCAGGTAGAAACCCAGTACTTC. Its translation: CASSQDRTSGQVETQYF.

V usage is TRBV14 and J usage is TRBJ2-7, with a possible D match to TRBD1 (5 bases). Germline V CDR1 and CDR2: SGHDN, FVKESK. V was trimmed by 0 bases and J by 6 bases, leaving 15 bases between them. This CDR3 has 15 amino acids. Here the CDR3 DNA reads TGTGCCAGCAGCCAAGATCCCCTTAGACAGCGCGAGCAGTACTTC. Its translation is CASSQDPLRQREQYF.

For the CDR3, the DNA is TGTGCCAGCAGTCCTCGTTATCGGACTAGCACAGATACGCAGTATTTT. Translation gives CASSPRYRTSTDTQYF. The V call is TRBV27, the J call TRBJ2-3, with a weak D call TRBD2 (5 bases). The CDR3 consists of 16 residues. Trimming took 5 bases from V and 0 from J, leaving 15 bases between them. Germline CDR1 MNHEY, CDR2 SMNVEV (reference sequence).

The J gene is TRBJ2-4, the V gene TRBV19; tentatively, D is TRBD1 (6 bases). Germline-derived CDR1 and CDR2 are LNHDA and SQIVND (reference sequence). CDR3 length: 10 residues. V gave up 9 bases and J gave up 9 bases, with 9 bases separating them. The DNA of the CDR3 is TGTGCCAGCAGGGGATCCATTCAGTACTTC. This codes for CASRGSIQYF.

CDR3 in amino acids: CASSLGRGGSSYNEQFF. The CDR3 DNA is TGTGCCAGCAGCTTGGGCCGGGGGGGGAGCTCCTACAATGAGCAGTTCTTC. This chain uses TRBV5-6 with TRBJ2-1, with TRBD2 matching 8 bases. This CDR3 spans 17 amino acids. Germline CDR1 and CDR2: SGHDT and YYEEEE. V dropped 0 bases and J dropped 0; count of bases not matched to a gene: 5.

The rearrangement links TRBV29-1 to TRBJ1-1; a possible D gene is TRBD1 (6 bases). V shed 4 bases and J shed 6 bases, with 12 bases lying between them. Germline-derived CDR1 and CDR2 are SQVTM and ANQGSEA. CDR3 size: 12 residues. The CDR3 DNA reads TGCAGCGTTGTAAACAGGGTCTCTGAAGCTTTCTTT. Translating it yields CSVVNRVSEAFF.

The chain has TRBV6-5 and TRBJ1-2, with D tentatively TRBD1 (5 bases). Trimming pared 2 bases from V and 9 bases from J, leaving 10 bases between. Germline loops: CDR1 MNHEY, CDR2 SVGAGI. The length of the CDR3 is 12 residues. The CDR3 loop is CASSYRAGSYTF. For the CDR3, the DNA is TGTGCCAGCAGTTACAGGGCAGGGAGCTACACCTTC.

The J gene is TRBJ2-3, the V gene TRBV9, with 9 positions matching TRBD2. Germline CDR1 SGDLS, CDR2 YYNGEE. The CDR3 totals 18 residues. With V trimmed by 0 bases and J by 2 bases, 10 bases remained unmatched. The CDR3 sequence is CASSVGRGAGGSTDTQYF. DNA of the CDR3: TGTGCCAGCAGCGTAGGCCGAGGAGCGGGGGGCTCCACAGATACGCAGTATTTT.

This chain connects TRBV28 to TRBJ2-1, with 8 bases identical to TRBD1. The CDR3 extends over 15 amino acids. The V segment lost 2 bases and the J segment 6 bases; nucleotides outside the gene matches: 6. Germline V gives CDR1 MDHEN, CDR2 SYDVKM. CDR3 nucleotides: TGTGCCAGCAGTTTAGGACAGGGCGACACCAATGAGCAGTTCTTC. As protein: CASSLGQGDTNEQFF.